What follows describes a single TCR beta chain. Antigen: not known. These data originate in a study of cytomegalovirus exposure and HLA in healthy donors. Study in general: Within the Caucasian-associated ancestry cluster were roughly 81% of the approximately 400 genotyped donors. Study-wide results and caveats: The classifier, whose performance was assessed in both the original and validation cohorts, reportedly diagnosed cytomegalovirus status with high specificity and sensitivity. A few CMV-associated chains were confirmed in vitro to be specific for CMV antigens.

Germline loops: CDR1 SQVTM, CDR2 ANQGSEA. V was shortened by 7 bases and J by 0 bases, with 14 bases between the two germline ends. The CDR3 length is 14 residues. The PCR ran on 60 Vbeta and 13 Jbeta primers. Method: immunoSEQ multiplex PCR; TCRdb's copy keeps in-frame clones and lacks some. The data contain under 200,000 clones, roughly 80% of them seen just once; the ten biggest clones take up less than 7%. This TCR derives from a middle-aged man in good health and CMV-seropositive. The specimen sequenced was PBMCs. The V and J genes are TRBV29-1 and TRBJ2-3; weak D call: TRBD1 (6 bases). CDR3 in amino acids: CSATGTPSTDTQYF. The CDR3 nucleotides are TGCAGCGCTACCGGGACACCTAGCACAGATACGCAGTATTTT.